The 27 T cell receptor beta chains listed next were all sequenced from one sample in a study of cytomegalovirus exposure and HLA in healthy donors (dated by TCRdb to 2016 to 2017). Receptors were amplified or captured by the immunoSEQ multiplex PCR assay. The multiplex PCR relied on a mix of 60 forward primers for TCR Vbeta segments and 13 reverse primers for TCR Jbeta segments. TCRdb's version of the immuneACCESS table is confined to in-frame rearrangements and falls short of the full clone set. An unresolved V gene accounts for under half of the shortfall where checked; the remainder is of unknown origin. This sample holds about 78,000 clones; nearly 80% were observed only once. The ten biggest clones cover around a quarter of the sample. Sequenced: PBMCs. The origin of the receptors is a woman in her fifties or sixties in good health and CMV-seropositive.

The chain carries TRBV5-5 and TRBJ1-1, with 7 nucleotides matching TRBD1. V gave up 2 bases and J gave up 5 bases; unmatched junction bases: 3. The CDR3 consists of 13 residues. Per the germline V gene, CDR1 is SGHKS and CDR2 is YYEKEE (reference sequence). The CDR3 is CASSLQGLTEAFF. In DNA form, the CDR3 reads TGTGCCAGCAGCTTACAGGGGCTTACTGAAGCTTTCTTT.

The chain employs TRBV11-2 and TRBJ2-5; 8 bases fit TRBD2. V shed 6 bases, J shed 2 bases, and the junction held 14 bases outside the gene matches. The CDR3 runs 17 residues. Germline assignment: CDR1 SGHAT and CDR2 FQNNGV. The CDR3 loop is CASSPGVGGGHQETQYF. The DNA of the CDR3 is TGTGCCAGCAGTCCGGGGGTGGGCGGGGGGCATCAAGAGACCCAGTACTTC.

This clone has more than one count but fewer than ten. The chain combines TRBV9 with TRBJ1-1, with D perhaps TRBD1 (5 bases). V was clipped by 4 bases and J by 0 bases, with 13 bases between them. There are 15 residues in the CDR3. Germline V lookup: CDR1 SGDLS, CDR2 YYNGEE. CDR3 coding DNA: TGTGCCAGCAGCCCCCGACAGTTCATGAACACTGAAGCTTTCTTT. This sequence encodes CASSPRQFMNTEAFF.

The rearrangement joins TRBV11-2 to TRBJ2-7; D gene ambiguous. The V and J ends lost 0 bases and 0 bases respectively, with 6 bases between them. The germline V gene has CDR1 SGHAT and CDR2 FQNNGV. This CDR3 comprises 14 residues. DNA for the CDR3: TGTGCCAGCAGCTTAGACCCCTACTCCTACGAGCAGTACTTC. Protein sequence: CASSLDPYSYEQYF.

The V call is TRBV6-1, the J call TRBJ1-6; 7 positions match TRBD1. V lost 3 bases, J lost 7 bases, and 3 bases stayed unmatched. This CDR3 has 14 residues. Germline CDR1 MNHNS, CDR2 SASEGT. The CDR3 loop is CASSEDRHNSPLHF. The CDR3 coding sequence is TGTGCCAGCAGTGAGGACAGGCACAATTCACCCCTCCACTTT.

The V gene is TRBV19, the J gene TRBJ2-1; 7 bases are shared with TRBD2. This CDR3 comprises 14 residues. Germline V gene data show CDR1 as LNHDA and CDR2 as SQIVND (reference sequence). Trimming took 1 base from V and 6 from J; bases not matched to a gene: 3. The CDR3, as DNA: TGTGCCAGTAGTATAGTAGCGGGTATCAATGAGCAGTTCTTC. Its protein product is CASSIVAGINEQFF.

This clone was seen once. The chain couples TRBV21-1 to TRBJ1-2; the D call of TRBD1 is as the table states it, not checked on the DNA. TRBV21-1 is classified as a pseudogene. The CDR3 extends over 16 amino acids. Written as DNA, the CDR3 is TGTGCCAGCAGCATTCCCCGGGACAGGGGGGTCTATGGCTACACCTTC. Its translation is CASSIPRDRGVYGYTF.

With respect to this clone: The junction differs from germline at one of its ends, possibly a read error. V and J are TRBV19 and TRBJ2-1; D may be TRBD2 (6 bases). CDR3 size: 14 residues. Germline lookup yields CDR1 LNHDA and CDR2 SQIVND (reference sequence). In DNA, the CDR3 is TGTGCCAGTAGGGGGGGATCTGTCTACAATGAGCGGTTCTTC. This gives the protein CASRGGSVYNERFF.

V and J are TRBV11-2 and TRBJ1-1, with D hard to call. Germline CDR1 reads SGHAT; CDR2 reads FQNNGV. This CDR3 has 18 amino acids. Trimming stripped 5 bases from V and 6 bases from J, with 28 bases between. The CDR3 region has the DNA TGTGCCAGCAGCCGTCACCGGAGCCCTTCGCGAATAGTCGCTGAAGCTTTCTTT. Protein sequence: CASSRHRSPSRIVAEAFF.

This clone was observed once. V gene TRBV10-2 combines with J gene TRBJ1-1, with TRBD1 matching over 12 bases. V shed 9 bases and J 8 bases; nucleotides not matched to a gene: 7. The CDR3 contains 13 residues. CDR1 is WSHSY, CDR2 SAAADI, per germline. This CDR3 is CASGTGGPSEAFF. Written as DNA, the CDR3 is TGCGCCAGTGGGACAGGGGGCCCTTCGGAAGCTTTCTTT.

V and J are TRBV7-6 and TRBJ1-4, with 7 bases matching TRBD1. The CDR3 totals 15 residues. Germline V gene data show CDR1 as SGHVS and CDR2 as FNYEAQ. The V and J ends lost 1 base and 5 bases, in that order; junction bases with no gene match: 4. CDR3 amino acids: CASSLGSGGNEKLFF. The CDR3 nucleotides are TGTGCCAGCAGCTTAGGGTCAGGGGGGAATGAAAAACTGTTTTTT. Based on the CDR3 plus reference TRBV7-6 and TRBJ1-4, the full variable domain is GAGVSQSPRYKVTKRGQDVALRCDPISGHVSLYWYRQALGQGPEFLTYFNYEAQQDKSGLPNDRFSAERPEGSISTLTIQRTEQRDSAMYRCASSLGSGGNEKLFFGSGTQLSVL.

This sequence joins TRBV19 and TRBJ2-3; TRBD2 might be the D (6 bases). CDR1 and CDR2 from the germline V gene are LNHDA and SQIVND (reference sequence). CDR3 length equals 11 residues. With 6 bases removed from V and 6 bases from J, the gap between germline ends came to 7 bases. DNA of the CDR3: TGTGCCAGTAGGGCGGGGGATACGCAGTATTTT. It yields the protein CASRAGDTQYF.

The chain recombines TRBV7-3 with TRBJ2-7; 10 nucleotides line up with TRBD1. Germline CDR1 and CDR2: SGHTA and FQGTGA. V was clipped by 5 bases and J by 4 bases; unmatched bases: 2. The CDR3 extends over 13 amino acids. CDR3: CASSRQGAYEQYF. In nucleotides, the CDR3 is TGTGCCAGCAGCCGACAGGGGGCTTACGAGCAGTACTTC.

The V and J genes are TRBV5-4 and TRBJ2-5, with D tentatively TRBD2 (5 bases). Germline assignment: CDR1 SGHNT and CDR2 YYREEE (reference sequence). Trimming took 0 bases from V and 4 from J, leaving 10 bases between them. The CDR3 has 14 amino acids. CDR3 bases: TGTGCCAGCAGCTTGGCCGGGGAGAGAGAGACCCAGTACTTC. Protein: CASSLAGERETQYF.

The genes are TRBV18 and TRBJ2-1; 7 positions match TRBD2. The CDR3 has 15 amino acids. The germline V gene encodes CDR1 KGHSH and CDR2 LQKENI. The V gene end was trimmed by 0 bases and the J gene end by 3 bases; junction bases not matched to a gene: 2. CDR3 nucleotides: TGTGCCAGCTCACCACCGGCTAGCGGCTACAATGAGCAGTTCTTC. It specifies CASSPPASGYNEQFF.

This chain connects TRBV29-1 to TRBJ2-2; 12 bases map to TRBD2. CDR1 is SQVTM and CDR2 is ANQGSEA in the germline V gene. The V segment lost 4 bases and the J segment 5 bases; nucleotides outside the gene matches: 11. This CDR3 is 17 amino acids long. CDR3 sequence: CSVAGSTSGGITGELFF. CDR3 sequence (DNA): TGCAGCGTTGCCGGAAGTACTAGCGGGGGGATTACCGGGGAGCTGTTTTTT.

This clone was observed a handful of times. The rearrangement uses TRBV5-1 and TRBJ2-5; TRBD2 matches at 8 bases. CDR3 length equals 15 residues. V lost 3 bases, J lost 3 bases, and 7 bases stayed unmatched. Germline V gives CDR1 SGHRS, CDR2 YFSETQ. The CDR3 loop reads CASSSQSGSKETQYF. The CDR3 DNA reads TGCGCCAGCAGCTCCCAAAGCGGGAGTAAAGAGACCCAGTACTTC.

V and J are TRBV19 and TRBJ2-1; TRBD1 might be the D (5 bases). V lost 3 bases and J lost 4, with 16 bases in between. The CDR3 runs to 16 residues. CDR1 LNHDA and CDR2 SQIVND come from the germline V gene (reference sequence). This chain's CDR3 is CASSIWQGIAYNEQFF. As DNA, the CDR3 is TGTGCCAGTAGTATTTGGCAGGGAATCGCTTACAATGAGCAGTTCTTC.

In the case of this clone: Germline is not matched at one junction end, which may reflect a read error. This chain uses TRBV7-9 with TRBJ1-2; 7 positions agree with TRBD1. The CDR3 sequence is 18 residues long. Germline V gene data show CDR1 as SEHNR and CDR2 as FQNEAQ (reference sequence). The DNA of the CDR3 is TGTTCCAGCAGCCACCGGGACAGCTATCATTTCCTAGGCTATGGCTACACCTTC. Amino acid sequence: CSSSHRDSYHFLGYGYTF.

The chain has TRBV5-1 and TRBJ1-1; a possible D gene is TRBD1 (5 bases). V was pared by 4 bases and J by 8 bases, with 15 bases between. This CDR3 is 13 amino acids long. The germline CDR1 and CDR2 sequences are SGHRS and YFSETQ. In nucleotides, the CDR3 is TGCGCCAGCAGCCCAGACGTCGGGGGGGAAGCTTTCTTT. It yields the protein CASSPDVGGEAFF. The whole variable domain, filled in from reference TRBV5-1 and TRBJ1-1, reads KAGVTQTPRYLIKTRGQQVTLSCSPISGHRSVSWYQQTPGQGLQFLFEYFSETQRNKGNFPGRFSGRQFSNSRSEMNVSTLELGDSALYLCASSPDVGGEAFFGQGTRLTVV.

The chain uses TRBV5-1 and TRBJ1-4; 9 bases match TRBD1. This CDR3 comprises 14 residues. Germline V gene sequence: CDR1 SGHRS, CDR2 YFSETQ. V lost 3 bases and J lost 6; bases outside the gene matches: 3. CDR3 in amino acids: CASSSGTGYEKLFF. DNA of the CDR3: TGCGCCAGCAGCTCGGGGACAGGGTATGAAAAACTGTTTTTT.

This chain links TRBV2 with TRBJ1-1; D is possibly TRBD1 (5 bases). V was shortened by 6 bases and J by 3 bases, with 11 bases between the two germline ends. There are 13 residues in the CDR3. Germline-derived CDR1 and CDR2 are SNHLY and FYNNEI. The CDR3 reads CASREGRHTEAFF. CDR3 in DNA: TGTGCCAGCAGGGAGGGACGGCACACTGAAGCTTTCTTT.

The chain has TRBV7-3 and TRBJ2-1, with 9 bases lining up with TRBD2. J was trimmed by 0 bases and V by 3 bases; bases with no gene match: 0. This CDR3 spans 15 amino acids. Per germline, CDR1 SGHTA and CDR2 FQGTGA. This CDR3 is CASSFSGSSYNEQFF. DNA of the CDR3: TGTGCCAGCAGCTTTAGCGGGAGCTCCTACAATGAGCAGTTCTTC.

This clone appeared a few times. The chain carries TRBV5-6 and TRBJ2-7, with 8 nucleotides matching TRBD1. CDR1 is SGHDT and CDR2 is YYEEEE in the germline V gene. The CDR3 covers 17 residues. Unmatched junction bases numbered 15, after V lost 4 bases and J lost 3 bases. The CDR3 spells CASSHWARDRKVYEQYF. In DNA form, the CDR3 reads TGTGCCAGCAGCCACTGGGCCCGGGACAGGAAGGTCTACGAGCAGTACTTC.

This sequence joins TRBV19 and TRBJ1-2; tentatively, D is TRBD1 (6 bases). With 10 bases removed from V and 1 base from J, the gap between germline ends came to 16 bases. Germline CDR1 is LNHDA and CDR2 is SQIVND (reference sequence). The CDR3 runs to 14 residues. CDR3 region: CATPAAGVNYGYTF. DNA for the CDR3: TGTGCCACCCCTGCGGCAGGGGTTAACTATGGCTACACCTTC.

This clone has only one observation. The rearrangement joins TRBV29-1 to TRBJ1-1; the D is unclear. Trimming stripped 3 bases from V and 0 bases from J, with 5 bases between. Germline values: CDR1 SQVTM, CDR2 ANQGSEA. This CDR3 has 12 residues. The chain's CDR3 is CSVDALNTEAFF. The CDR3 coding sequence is TGCAGCGTTGATGCGCTGAACACTGAAGCTTTCTTT.

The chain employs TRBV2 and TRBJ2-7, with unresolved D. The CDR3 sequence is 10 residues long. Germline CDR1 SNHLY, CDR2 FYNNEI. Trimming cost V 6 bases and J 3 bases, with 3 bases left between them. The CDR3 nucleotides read TGTGCCAGCAGCCACTACGAGCAGTACGTC. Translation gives CASSHYEQYV.